The source of this TCR beta chain is a study of Ad26.COV2.S vaccination and SARS-CoV-2 variants. Study-wide results and caveats: Breadth and depth estimates from TCRs may understate total T cell responses.

Here immunoSEQ multiplex PCR was the method, and the copy in TCRdb shows in-frame clones only, minus some. Here the sample spans fewer than 900,000 clones, approximately 88% being singletons. This clone showed up just a few times. No antigen is known for it. Treatment specified: around 19 received Ad26.COV2.S at low or high dose, single or two shots; five or six received placebo; per-sample allocation not given. Day 63 after the first vaccine or placebo injection was the time point for sampling. CDR1 is SEHNR, CDR2 FQNEAQ, per germline (reference sequence). The CDR3 is 13 amino acids. V gave up 1 base and J gave up 11 bases, with 15 bases separating them.

The sequence came from a person between 18 and 65 years old who received the Ad26.COV2.S COVID-19 vaccine or a placebo. The V call is TRBV7-9, the J call TRBJ2-7; no firm D call. The sample was peripheral blood, taken in a trial of Ad26.COV2.S vaccine versus placebo. The CDR3 DNA is TGTGCCAGCAGCTTAGGGGCAGATTCTGGGAAGTACTTC. It specifies CASSLGADSGKYF.